This record looks at one T cell receptor beta chain sequence and its context. As yet, its antigen is unknown. These data belong to a study of lymphopenia after photon versus proton radiotherapy. TCRdb's copy holds only in-frame clones and misses some; the assay was immunoSEQ multiplex PCR. The sample carries tens of thousands of clones, around 82% recorded once. Study conclusions and caveats: Proton therapy kept repertoires fairly stable, unlike photons, which gained effector/memory cells.

Germline assignment: CDR1 SGHTS and CDR2 YDEGEE. Trimming took 6 bases from V and 2 from J, leaving 15 bases between them. CDR3 size: 15 residues. The chain couples TRBV5-8 to TRBJ1-3; D is possibly TRBD1 (5 bases). Material: peripheral blood, obtained from a patient treated with proton-based radiotherapy. This sequence originates from a man in his 60s with pancreatic cancer. The CDR3 is CASTFRAGPGNTIYF. CDR3 in DNA: TGTGCCAGCACTTTTAGGGCAGGGCCTGGAAACACCATATATTTT.